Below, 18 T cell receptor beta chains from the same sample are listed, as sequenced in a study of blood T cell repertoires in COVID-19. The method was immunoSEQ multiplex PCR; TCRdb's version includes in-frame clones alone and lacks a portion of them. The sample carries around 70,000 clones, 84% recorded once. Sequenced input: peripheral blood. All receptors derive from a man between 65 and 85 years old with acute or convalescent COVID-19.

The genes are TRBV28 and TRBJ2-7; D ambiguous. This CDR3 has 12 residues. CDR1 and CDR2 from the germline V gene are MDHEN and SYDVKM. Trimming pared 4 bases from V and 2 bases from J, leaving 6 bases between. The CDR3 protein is CASSSLPYEQYF. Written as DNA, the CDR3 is TGTGCCAGCAGTTCACTGCCCTACGAGCAGTACTTC.

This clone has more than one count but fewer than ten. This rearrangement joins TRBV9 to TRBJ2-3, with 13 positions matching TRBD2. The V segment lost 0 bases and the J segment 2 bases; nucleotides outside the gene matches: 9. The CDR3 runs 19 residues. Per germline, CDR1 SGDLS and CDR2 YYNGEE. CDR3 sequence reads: CASSVGTGTSGTYTDTQYF. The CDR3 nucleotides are TGTGCCAGCAGCGTAGGCACCGGGACTAGCGGGACCTACACAGATACGCAGTATTTT.

CDR3 DNA: TGTGCCAGTAGTATATCCGGCCTTTCTAGCGGGAGGCTGAATGAGCAGTTCTTC. Protein product: CASSISGLSSGRLNEQFF. The chain couples TRBV19 to TRBJ2-1; 11 positions match TRBD2. With 2 bases clipped from V and 7 bases from J, the junction kept 13 bases outside the gene matches. The CDR3 length is 18 residues. Germline CDR1 LNHDA, CDR2 SQIVND (reference sequence).

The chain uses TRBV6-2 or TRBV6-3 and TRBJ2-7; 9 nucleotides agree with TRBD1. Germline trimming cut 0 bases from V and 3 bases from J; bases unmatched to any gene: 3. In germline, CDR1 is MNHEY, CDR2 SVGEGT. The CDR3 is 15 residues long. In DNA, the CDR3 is TGTGCCAGCAGTTACTCGGGGACAGGGTTCTACGAGCAGTACTTC. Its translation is CASSYSGTGFYEQYF.

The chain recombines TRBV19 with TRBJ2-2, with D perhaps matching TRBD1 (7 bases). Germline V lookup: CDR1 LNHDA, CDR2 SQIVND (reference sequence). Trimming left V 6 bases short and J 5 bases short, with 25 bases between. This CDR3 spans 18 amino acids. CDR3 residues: CASSRTSGQAEGTGELFF. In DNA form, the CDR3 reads TGTGCCAGTAGCCGGACTTCCGGACAGGCGGAGGGGACCGGGGAGCTGTTTTTT.

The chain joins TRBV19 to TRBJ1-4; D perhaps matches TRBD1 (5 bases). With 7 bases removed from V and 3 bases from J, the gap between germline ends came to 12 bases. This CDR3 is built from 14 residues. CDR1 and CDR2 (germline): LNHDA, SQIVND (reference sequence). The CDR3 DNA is TGTGCCAGTACCCCCCGGGGGGCTAATGAAAAACTGTTTTTT. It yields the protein CASTPRGANEKLFF.

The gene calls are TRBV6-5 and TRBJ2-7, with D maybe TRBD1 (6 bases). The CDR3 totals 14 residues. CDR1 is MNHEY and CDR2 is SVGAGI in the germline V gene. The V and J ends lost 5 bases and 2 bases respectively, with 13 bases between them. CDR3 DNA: TGTGCCAGCAGTAGACAGGCCGCGGCCTACGAGCAGTACTTC. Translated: CASSRQAAAYEQYF.

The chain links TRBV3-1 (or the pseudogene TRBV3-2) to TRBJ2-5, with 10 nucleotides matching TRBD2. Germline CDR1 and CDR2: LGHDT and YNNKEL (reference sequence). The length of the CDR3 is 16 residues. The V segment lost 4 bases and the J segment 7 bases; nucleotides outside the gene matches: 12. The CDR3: CASSLETTSGDRTQYF. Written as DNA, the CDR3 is TGTGCCAGCAGCCTCGAGACTACTAGCGGGGATCGGACCCAGTACTTC.

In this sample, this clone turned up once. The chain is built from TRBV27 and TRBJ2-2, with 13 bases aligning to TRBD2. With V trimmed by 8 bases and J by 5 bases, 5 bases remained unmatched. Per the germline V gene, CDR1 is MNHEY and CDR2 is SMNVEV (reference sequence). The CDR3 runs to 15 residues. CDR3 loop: CASGTSGAGTGELFF. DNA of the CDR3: TGTGCCAGCGGGACTAGCGGGGCCGGGACCGGGGAGCTGTTTTTT.

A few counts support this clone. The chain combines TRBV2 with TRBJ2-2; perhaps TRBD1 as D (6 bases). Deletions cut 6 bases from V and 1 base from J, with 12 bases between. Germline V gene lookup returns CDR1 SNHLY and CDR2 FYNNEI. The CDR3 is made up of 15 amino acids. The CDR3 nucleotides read TGTGCCAGCAGACCCGGACAGTGGAACACCGGGGAGCTGTTTTTT. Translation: CASRPGQWNTGELFF.

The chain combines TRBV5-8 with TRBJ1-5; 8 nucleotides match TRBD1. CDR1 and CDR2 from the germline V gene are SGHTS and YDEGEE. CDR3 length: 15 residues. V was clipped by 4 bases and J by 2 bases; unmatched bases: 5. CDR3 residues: CASSPGQARNQPQHF. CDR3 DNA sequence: TGTGCCAGCAGCCCGGGACAGGCACGCAATCAGCCCCAGCATTTT.

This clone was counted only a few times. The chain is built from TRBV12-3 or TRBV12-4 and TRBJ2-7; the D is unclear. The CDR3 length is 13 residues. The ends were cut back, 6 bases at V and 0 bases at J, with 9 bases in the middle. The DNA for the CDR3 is TGTGCCAGCAGCCAAGCGAGCTCCTACGAGCAGTACTTC. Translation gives CASSQASSYEQYF.

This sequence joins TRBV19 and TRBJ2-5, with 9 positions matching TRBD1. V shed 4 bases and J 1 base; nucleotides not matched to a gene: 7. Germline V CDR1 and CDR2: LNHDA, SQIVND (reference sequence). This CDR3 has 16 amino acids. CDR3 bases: TGTGCCAGTAGTAAGGACAGGGGCCGATCCCAAGAGACCCAGTACTTC. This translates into CASSKDRGRSQETQYF.

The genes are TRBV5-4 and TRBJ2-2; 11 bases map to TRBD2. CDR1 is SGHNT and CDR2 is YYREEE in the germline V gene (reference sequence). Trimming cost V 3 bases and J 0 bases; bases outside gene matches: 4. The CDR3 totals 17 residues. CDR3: CASSSGGLAANTGELFF. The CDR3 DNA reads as TGTGCCAGCAGCTCAGGGGGACTAGCGGCGAACACCGGGGAGCTGTTTTTT.

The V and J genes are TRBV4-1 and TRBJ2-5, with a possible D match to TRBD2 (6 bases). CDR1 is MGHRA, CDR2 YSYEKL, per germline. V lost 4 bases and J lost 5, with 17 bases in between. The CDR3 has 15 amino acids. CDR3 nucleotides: TGCGCCAGCAGCCTCCACAGAGGGCTAGCGGAGACCCAGTACTTC. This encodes CASSLHRGLAETQYF.

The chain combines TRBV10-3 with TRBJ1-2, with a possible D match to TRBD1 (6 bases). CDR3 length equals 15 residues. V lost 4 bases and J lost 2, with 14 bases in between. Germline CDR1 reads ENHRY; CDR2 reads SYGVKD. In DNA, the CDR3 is TGTGCCATCAGTGGGGGGGGCAGTCTAAACTATGGCTACACCTTC. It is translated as CAISGGGSLNYGYTF.

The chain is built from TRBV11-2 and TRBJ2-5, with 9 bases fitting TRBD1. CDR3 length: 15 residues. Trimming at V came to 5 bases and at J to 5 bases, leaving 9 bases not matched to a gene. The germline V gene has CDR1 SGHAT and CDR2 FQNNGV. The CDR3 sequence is CASSAVTGGAETQYF. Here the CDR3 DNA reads TGTGCCAGCAGCGCCGTTACAGGGGGCGCGGAGACCCAGTACTTC. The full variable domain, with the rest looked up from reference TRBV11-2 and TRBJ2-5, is EAGVAQSPRYKIIEKRQSVAFWCNPISGHATLYWYQQILGQGPKLLIQFQNNGVVDDSQLPKDRFSAERLKGVDSTLKIQPAKLEDSAVYLCASSAVTGGAETQYFGPGTRLLVL.

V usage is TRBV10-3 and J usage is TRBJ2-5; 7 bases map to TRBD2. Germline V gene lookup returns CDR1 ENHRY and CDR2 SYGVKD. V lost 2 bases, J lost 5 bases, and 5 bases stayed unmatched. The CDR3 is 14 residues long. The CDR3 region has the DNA TGTGCCATCAGTGAGCGGGGGGAACAGGAGACCCAGTACTTC. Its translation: CAISERGEQETQYF.